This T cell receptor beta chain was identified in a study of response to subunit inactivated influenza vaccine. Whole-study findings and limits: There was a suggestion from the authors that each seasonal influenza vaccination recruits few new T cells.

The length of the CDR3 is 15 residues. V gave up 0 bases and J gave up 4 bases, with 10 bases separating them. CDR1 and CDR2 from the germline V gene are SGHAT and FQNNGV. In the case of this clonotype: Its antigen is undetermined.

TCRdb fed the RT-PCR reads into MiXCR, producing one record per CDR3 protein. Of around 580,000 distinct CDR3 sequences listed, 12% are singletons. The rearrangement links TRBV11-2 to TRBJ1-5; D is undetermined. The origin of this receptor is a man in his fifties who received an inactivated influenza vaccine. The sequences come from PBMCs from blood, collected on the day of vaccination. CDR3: CASSLDGRQNQPQHF. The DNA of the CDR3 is TGTGCCAGCAGCTTAGACGGGAGACAAAATCAGCCCCAGCATTTT.